This passage covers 20 T cell receptor beta chains from one sample sequenced in a study of CD8+ T cells in alopecia areata. RNA extraction and reverse transcription yielded cDNA as sequencing template. Sequencing was performed with immunoSEQ multiplex PCR; in TCRdb, only in-frame clones are kept and a portion is missing. The table shows 150,000 to 200,000 clones, with 59% occurring only once. Sequencing was performed on CD4+ T cells sorted from blood, taken at week 0. Every receptor here comes from a human donor with alopecia areata.

The V call is TRBV29-1, the J call TRBJ2-7; 8 positions agree with TRBD1. V shed 4 bases, J shed 11 bases, and the junction held 4 bases outside the gene matches. This CDR3 has 10 residues. Germline values: CDR1 SQVTM, CDR2 ANQGSEA. CDR3 in DNA: TGCAGCGTTGCAGCGGACAGGGAGTACTTC. Amino acids: CSVAADREYF.

The rearrangement links TRBV29-1 to TRBJ1-2; no reliable D call. This CDR3 is 11 amino acids long. Trimming stripped 4 bases from V and 10 bases from J, with 13 bases between. Germline V CDR1 and CDR2: SQVTM, ANQGSEA. CDR3 DNA: TGCAGCGTTGTCGTCTCAGCTGACTACACCTTC. Residues: CSVVVSADYTF. Full variable domain (missing parts from reference TRBV29-1 and TRBJ1-2): SAVISQKPSRDICQRGTSLTIQCQVDSQVTMMFWYRQQPGQSLTLIATANQGSEATYESGFVIDKFPISRPNLTFSTLTVSNMSPEDSSIYLCSVVVSADYTFGSGTRLTVV.

This clone was picked up a small number of times. V gene TRBV5-6 combines with J gene TRBJ1-5; no definite D call. Germline V CDR1 and CDR2: SGHDT, YYEEEE. CDR3 length: 14 amino acids. The germline V and J ends were trimmed by 7 bases and 2 bases, with 13 bases remaining between them. CDR3 sequence reads: CASASWWGNQPQHF. In nucleotides, the CDR3 is TGTGCCAGCGCGTCTTGGTGGGGCAATCAGCCCCAGCATTTT.

This chain connects TRBV7-8 to TRBJ1-1; D gene ambiguous. The CDR3 runs to 13 residues. Germline CDR1 is SGHVS and CDR2 is FQNEAQ. With 3 bases removed from V and 0 bases from J, the gap between germline ends came to 5 bases. In DNA, the CDR3 is TGTGCCAGCAGCTTTCCGGTGAACACTGAAGCTTTCTTT. Its protein is CASSFPVNTEAFF.

This rearrangement joins TRBV29-1 to TRBJ2-1; possibly TRBD1 or TRBD2 for D (5 bases each). V lost 3 bases and J 2 bases, leaving 11 bases between the germline ends. Germline V gives CDR1 SQVTM, CDR2 ANQGSEA. The CDR3 is 14 amino acids. CDR3 region: CSVEPRDAYNEQFF. In DNA, the CDR3 is TGCAGCGTTGAGCCCCGGGACGCCTACAATGAGCAGTTCTTC.

J is TRBJ1-5 and V is TRBV6-5, with D unresolved. This CDR3 has 15 amino acids. Trimming removed 8 bases at V and 0 bases at J, with 14 bases between. CDR1 is MNHEY, CDR2 SVGAGI, per germline. This chain's CDR3 is CASRTRSYSNQPQHF. The CDR3 nucleotides read TGTGCCAGCCGGACGAGGAGTTATAGCAATCAGCCCCAGCATTTT.

The genes are TRBV6-5 and TRBJ2-7; possible D gene TRBD1, 6 bases. CDR1 is MNHEY and CDR2 is SVGAGI in the germline V gene. V lost 8 bases to trimming and J lost 2 bases, with 13 bases between them. This CDR3 region has 13 residues. CDR3 loop: CASVRQVPYEQYF. Written as DNA, the CDR3 is TGTGCCAGCGTTCGACAGGTACCCTACGAGCAGTACTTC.

The J gene is TRBJ1-2, the V gene TRBV25-1; weak D call: TRBD1 (6 bases). The CDR3 length is 16 residues. Trimming removed 2 bases from V and 4 bases from J, with 17 bases in between. The V gene's germline CDR1 is MGHDK and CDR2 SYGVNS. The DNA for the CDR3 is TGTGCCAGCAGTGAAGACAGGTCCAAGGGGCTCTATGGCTACACCTTC. As protein: CASSEDRSKGLYGYTF.

This CDR3 is CSVGRWEAQDTQYF. The CDR3 DNA is TGCAGCGTTGGAAGGTGGGAAGCACAAGATACGCAGTATTTT. The chain couples TRBV29-1 to TRBJ2-3; no definite D call. The ends were cut back, 4 bases at V and 5 bases at J, with 16 bases in the middle. Per the germline V gene, CDR1 is SQVTM and CDR2 is ANQGSEA. This CDR3 contains 14 residues.

CDR3 residues: CATSLGGTGKNIQYF. CDR3 coding DNA: TGTGCCACCAGCTTGGGGGGGACAGGGAAAAACATTCAGTACTTC. The chain joins TRBV15 to TRBJ2-4, with 9 bases lining up with TRBD1. V trimming: 5 bases; J trimming: 4 bases; junction bases outside the gene matches: 6. CDR1 LNHNV and CDR2 YYDKDF come from the germline V gene (reference sequence). CDR3 length: 15 amino acids. The whole variable domain, remainder taken from reference TRBV15 and TRBJ2-4, is DAMVIQNPRYQVTQFGKPVTLSCSQTLNHNVMYWYQQKSSQAPKLLFHYYDKDFNNEADTPDNFQSRRPNTSFCFLDIRSPGLGDTAMYLCATSLGGTGKNIQYFGAGTRLSVL.

The V call is TRBV7-3, the J call TRBJ2-3; D ambiguous. The V and J ends lost 5 bases and 4 bases respectively, with 10 bases between them. Germline V gene lookup returns CDR1 SGHTA and CDR2 FQGTGA. The CDR3 covers 13 residues. The CDR3 DNA is TGTGCCAGCAGCACCACTGGGGCAGATACGCAGTATTTT. It codes for CASSTTGADTQYF. Filled out from reference TRBV7-3 and TRBJ2-3, the complete variable domain reads GAGVSQTPSNKVTEKGKYVELRCDPISGHTALYWYRQSLGQGPEFLIYFQGTGAADDSGLPNDRFFAVRPEGSVSTLKIQRTERGDSAVYLCASSTTGADTQYFGPGTRLTVL.

DNA for the CDR3: TGTGCCATCAGTGAGAGGGACACTTTTGGCAATCAGCCCCAGCATTTT. It codes for CAISERDTFGNQPQHF. This chain connects TRBV10-3 to TRBJ1-5, with D perhaps TRBD1 (6 bases). CDR1 is ENHRY and CDR2 is SYGVKD in the germline V gene. Trimming removed 2 bases at V and 2 bases at J, with 13 bases between. This CDR3 contains 16 residues.

The CDR3 DNA reads TGTGCCTGGAGTGGGGGGTATAATGAAAAACTGTTTTTT. Translating it yields CAWSGGYNEKLFF. This chain connects TRBV30 to TRBJ1-4, with D perhaps TRBD1 (5 bases). The CDR3 spans 13 residues. V was clipped by 1 base and J by 4 bases, with 7 bases between them. The germline gives CDR1 GTSNPN, CDR2 SVGIG (reference sequence).

This rearrangement joins TRBV4-2 to TRBJ1-4, with a tentative D call TRBD1 (6 bases). Germline V gives CDR1 LGHNA, CDR2 YNFKEQ. This CDR3 has 17 residues. Between the trimmed V and J ends, which lost 3 bases and 6 bases, there was a span of 20 bases. The CDR3 loop is CASSQEGGGAAYEKLFF. As DNA, the CDR3 is TGTGCCAGCAGCCAGGAGGGCGGGGGGGCTGCATATGAAAAACTGTTTTTT.

This clone was found a few times. The chain employs TRBV23-1 and TRBJ1-5, with D perhaps matching TRBD1 (5 bases). TRBV23-1 is identified as an open reading frame with a role that is uncertain. The CDR3 has 18 residues. Trimming shortened V by 0 bases and J by 1 base, and 16 bases separated the two germline ends. DNA for the CDR3: TGCGCCAGCAGTCAATCGGTCAGGGAGGTTTCGAGCAATCAGCCCCAGCATTTT. This encodes CASSQSVREVSSNQPQHF.

This sequence joins TRBV30 and TRBJ1-2; D unresolved. This CDR3 has 14 residues. V was shortened by 0 bases and J by 3 bases, with 11 bases between the two germline ends. Germline V gene sequence: CDR1 GTSNPN, CDR2 SVGIG (reference sequence). CDR3 sequence: CAWSVVRMYYGYTF. The DNA of the CDR3 is TGTGCCTGGAGTGTAGTCCGGATGTACTATGGCTACACCTTC.

The chain has TRBV5-1 and TRBJ2-2, with no clear D. The CDR3 consists of 12 residues. Germline CDR1 is SGHRS and CDR2 is YFSETQ. V lost 7 bases and J lost 5, with 9 bases in between. The CDR3 reads CASGIGTGELFF. CDR3 in DNA: TGCGCCAGCGGGATTGGGACCGGGGAGCTGTTTTTT.

This clone was seen more than once but under ten times. This chain uses TRBV6-5 with TRBJ1-5; D is possibly TRBD1 (6 bases). V dropped 10 bases and J dropped 7 bases, with 11 bases sitting between them. The CDR3 length is 11 residues. In germline, CDR1 is MNHEY, CDR2 SVGAGI. CDR3 amino acids: CATGTPQPQHF. Here the CDR3 DNA reads TGTGCCACGGGGACACCACAGCCCCAGCATTTT.

The chain couples TRBV4-1 to TRBJ2-7, with D uncertain. CDR1 is MGHRA, CDR2 YSYEKL, per germline. With 0 bases removed from V and 0 bases from J, the gap between germline ends came to 30 bases. The CDR3 is 22 amino acids. As DNA, the CDR3 is TGCGCCAGCAGCCAAGAGTCTCCCGTCTTTAGTCGACTCTTCAATCACTCCTACGAGCAGTACTTC. Translated, it gives CASSQESPVFSRLFNHSYEQYF.

This chain joins TRBV7-9 and TRBJ2-7; 9 bases line up with TRBD1. After removal of 4 bases from V and 5 bases from J, the junction contained 6 bases not matched to a gene. The CDR3 extends over 14 amino acids. Germline loops: CDR1 SEHNR, CDR2 FQNEAQ (reference sequence). The CDR3 loop reads CASSSGQGFDEQYF. The DNA for the CDR3 is TGTGCCAGCAGCTCGGGACAGGGTTTCGACGAGCAGTACTTC.